This TCR beta chain was sequenced during a study of T cell responses to AZD1222 COVID-19 vaccine. TCRdb keeps only in-frame clones here, not all; method: immunoSEQ multiplex PCR. This table has approximately 120,000 clones, about 85% appearing once. Comment on this clone: Its target is unknown.

Study conclusions and caveats: White British donors predominated, females outnumbered males, and clonal diversity was possibly underestimated. There were vaccine-associated CD4 TCRs across spike, dominant at 160-218 and 743-854. Targets within unmutated variant regions were reportedly found for nearly half of spike-specific TCRs.

Germline V gene data show CDR1 as LNHNV and CDR2 as YYDKDF (reference sequence). V gave up 4 bases and J gave up 6 bases; unmatched junction bases: 6. The CDR3 is made up of 13 amino acids. The sequences come from peripheral blood, collected on day 0 of AZD1222 vaccination. This chain links TRBV15 with TRBJ2-7; 7 bases align to TRBD1. The sequence was obtained from an adult in good health. The CDR3 reads CATSNRQGGEQYF. The CDR3 DNA sequence: TGTGCCACCAGCAACCGACAGGGTGGCGAGCAGTACTTC.